This T cell receptor beta chain was identified in a study of cytomegalovirus exposure and HLA in healthy donors. Overall study context: Approximately 83 million unique TCRs from HLA-typed donors were held in an early data release.

There are a few counts of this clone. All donors participated as healthy donors of bone marrow. PCR was performed using 60 Vbeta and 13 Jbeta primers. Here immunoSEQ multiplex PCR was the method, and the copy in TCRdb shows in-frame clones only, minus some. Counted here are about 180,000 clones, around 80% occurring once; the ten biggest clones make up about 2.5%. CDR1 and CDR2 from the germline V gene are SGHAT and FQNNGV. This CDR3 has 13 amino acids. Trimming removed 2 bases from V and 7 bases from J, with 9 bases in between. The rearrangement uses TRBV11-2 and TRBJ2-1; D perhaps matches TRBD1 (5 bases). This clonotype originated in a woman aged 30 to 39 in good health and CMV-seropositive. Sequencing used PBMCs. CDR3 bases: TGTGCCAGCAGCTTAAGCAGGGTAAATGAGCAGTTCTTC. This gives the protein CASSLSRVNEQFF.